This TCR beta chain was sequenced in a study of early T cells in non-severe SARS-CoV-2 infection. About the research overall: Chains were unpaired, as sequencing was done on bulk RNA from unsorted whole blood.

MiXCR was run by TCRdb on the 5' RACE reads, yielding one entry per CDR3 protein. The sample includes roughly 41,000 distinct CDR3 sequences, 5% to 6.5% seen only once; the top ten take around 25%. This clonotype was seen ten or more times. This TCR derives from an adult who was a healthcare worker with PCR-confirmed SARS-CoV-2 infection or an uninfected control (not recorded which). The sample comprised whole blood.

CDR3 DNA sequence: TGTGCCACCGGGCGGGCTGGGGGAGAGACCCAGTACTTC. Translating it yields CATGRAGGETQYF. V usage is TRBV24-1 and J usage is TRBJ2-5; D is perhaps TRBD1 or TRBD2 (5 bases each). The CDR3 runs 13 residues. Trimming shortened V by 9 bases and J by 4 bases, and 14 bases separated the two germline ends. The germline V gene has CDR1 KGHDR and CDR2 SFDVKD.